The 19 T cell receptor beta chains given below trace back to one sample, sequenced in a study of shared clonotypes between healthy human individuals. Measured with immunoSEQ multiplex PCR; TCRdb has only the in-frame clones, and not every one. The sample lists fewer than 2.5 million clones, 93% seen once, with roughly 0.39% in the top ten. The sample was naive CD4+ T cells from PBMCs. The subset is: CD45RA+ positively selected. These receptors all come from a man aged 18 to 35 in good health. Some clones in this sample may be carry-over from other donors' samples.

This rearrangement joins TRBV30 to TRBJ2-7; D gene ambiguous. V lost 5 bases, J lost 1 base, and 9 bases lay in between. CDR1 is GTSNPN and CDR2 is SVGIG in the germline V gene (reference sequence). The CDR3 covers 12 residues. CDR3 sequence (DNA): TGTGCCTGGGCAGATGTATCCTACGAGCAGTACTTC. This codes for CAWADVSYEQYF.

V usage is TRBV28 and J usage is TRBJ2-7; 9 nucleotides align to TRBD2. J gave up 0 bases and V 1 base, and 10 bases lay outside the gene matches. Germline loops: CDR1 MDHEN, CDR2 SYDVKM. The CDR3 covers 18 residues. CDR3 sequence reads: CASSLSREGYSYSYEQYF. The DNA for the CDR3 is TGTGCCAGCAGTTTATCGCGGGAGGGCTACTCATACTCCTACGAGCAGTACTTC. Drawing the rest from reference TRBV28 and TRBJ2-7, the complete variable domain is DVKVTQSSRYLVKRTGEKVFLECVQDMDHENMFWYRQDPGLGLRLIYFSYDVKMKEKGDIPEGYSVSREKKERFSLILESASTNQTSMYLCASSLSREGYSYSYEQYFGPGTRLTVT.

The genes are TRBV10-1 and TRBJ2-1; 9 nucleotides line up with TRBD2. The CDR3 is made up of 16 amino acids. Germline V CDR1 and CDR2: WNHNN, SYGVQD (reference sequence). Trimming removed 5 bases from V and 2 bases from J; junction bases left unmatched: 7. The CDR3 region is CASSPTRLAAYNEQFF. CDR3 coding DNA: TGCGCCAGCAGTCCCACCCGACTAGCGGCCTACAATGAGCAGTTCTTC.

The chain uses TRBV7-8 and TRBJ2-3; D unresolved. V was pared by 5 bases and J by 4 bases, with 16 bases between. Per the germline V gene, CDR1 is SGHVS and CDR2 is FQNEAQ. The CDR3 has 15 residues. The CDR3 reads CASSNNLVRSDTQYF. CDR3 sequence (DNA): TGTGCCAGCAGCAACAACCTAGTGAGGTCAGATACGCAGTATTTT.

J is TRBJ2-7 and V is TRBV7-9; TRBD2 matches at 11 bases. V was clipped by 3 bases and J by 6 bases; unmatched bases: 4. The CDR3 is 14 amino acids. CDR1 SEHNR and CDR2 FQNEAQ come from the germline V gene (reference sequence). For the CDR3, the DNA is TGTGCCAGCAGCTTTCGGCTAGCGGGAGGCGAGCAGTACTTC. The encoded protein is CASSFRLAGGEQYF.

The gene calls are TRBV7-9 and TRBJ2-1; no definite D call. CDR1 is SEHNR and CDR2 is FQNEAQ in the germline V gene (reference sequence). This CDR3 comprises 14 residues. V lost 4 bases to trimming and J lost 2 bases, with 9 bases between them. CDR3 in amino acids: CASSWGWPYNEQFF. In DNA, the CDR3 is TGTGCCAGCAGCTGGGGATGGCCCTACAATGAGCAGTTCTTC.

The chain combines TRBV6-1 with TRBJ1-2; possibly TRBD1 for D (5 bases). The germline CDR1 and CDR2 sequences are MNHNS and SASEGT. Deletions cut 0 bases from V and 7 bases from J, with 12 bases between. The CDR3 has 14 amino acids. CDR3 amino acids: CASSEAGGGRGYTF. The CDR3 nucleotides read TGTGCCAGCAGTGAAGCGGGGGGAGGTCGTGGCTACACCTTC.

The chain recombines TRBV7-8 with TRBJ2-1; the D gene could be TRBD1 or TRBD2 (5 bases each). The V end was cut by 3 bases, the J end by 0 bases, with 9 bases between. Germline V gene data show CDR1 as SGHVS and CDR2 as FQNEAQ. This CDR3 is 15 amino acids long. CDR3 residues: CASSFEGSSYNEQFF. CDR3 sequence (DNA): TGTGCCAGCAGCTTCGAGGGGAGCTCCTACAATGAGCAGTTCTTC.

The CDR3 protein is CASSPRPLRAVGEQFF. For the CDR3, the DNA is TGTGCCAGCAGCCCACGACCCCTTCGGGCCGTGGGTGAGCAGTTCTTC. The chain is built from TRBV7-6 and TRBJ2-1; unclear D gene. The CDR3 has 16 residues. Trimming took off 5 bases at V and 9 bases at J, with 23 bases between the two ends. CDR1 and CDR2 (germline): SGHVS, FNYEAQ.

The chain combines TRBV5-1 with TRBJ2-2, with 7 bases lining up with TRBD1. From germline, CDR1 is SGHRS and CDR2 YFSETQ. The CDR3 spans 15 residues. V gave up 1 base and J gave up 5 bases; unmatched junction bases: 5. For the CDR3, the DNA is TGCGCCAGCAGCTTGACAGGGGCGCGGACCGGGGAGCTGTTTTTT. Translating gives CASSLTGARTGELFF. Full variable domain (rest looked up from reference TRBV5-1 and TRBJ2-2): KAGVTQTPRYLIKTRGQQVTLSCSPISGHRSVSWYQQTPGQGLQFLFEYFSETQRNKGNFPGRFSGRQFSNSRSEMNVSTLELGDSALYLCASSLTGARTGELFFGEGSRLTVL.

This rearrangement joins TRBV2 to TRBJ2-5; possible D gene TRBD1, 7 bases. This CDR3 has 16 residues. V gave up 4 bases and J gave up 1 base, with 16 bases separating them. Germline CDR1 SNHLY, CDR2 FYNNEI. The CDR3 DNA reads TGTGCCAGCAGTGCAGCTCCAGGGGGGCCCCAAGAGACCCAGTACTTC. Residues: CASSAAPGGPQETQYF.

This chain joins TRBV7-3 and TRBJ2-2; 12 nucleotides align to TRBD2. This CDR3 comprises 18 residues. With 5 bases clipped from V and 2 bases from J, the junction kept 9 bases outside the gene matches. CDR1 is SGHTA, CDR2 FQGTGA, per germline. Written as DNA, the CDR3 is TGTGCCAGCAGCGCCTCGGGACTAGCGGGTACAAACACCGGGGAGCTGTTTTTT. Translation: CASSASGLAGTNTGELFF.

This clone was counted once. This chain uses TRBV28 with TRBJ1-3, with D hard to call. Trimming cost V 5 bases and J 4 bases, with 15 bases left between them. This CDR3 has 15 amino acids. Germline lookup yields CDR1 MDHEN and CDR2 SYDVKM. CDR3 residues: CASSPPGPGGNTIYF. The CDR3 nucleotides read TGTGCCAGCAGTCCCCCGGGCCCGGGGGGAAACACCATATATTTT.

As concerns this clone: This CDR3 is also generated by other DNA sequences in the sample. The CDR3 region has the DNA TGTGCCAGCAGTTTAACGGCCGGCAATCAGCCCCAGCATTTT. Translated: CASSLTAGNQPQHF. V and J are TRBV27 and TRBJ1-5; D not certain. Trimming took 2 bases from V and 2 from J, leaving 7 bases between them. Germline V gene lookup returns CDR1 MNHEY and CDR2 SMNVEV (reference sequence). The CDR3 is 14 residues long.

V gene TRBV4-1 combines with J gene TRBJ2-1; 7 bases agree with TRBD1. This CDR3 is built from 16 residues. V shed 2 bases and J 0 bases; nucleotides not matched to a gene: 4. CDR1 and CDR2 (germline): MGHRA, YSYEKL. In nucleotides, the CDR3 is TGCGCCAGCAGCCAACTGACAGGGAGCTCCTACAATGAGCAGTTCTTC. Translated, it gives CASSQLTGSSYNEQFF.

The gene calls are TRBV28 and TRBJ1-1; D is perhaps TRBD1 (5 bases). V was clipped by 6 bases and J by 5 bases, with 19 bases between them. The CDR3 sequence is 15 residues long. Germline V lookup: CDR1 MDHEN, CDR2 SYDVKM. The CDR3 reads CASSALSRDGTEAFF. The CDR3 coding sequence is TGTGCCAGCAGCGCACTAAGCCGGGACGGAACTGAAGCTTTCTTT.

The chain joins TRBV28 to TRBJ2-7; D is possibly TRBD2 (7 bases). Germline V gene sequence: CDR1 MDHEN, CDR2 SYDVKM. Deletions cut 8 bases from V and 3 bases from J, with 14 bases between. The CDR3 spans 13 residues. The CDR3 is CASGGALSYEQYF. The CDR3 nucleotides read TGTGCCAGCGGGGGGGCGCTAAGCTACGAGCAGTACTTC.

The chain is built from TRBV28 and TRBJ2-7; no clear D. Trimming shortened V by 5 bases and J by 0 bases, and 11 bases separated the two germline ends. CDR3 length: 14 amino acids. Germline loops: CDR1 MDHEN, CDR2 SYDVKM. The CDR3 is CASSPPGNSYEQYF. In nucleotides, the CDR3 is TGTGCCAGCAGTCCCCCGGGTAACTCCTACGAGCAGTACTTC.

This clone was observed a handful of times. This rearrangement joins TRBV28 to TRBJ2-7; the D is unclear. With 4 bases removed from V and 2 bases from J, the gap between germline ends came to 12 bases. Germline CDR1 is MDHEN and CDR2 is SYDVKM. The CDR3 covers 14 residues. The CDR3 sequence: CASSWWQDAYEQYF. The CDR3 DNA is TGTGCCAGCAGTTGGTGGCAGGACGCCTACGAGCAGTACTTC.